The source of this TCR beta chain is a study of blood T cell repertoires in COVID-19. Across the study: Acute and convalescent COVID-19 specimens originated in the United States, Italy and Spain.

The repertoire was sequenced with immunoSEQ multiplex PCR; TCRdb's copy has only in-frame clones and lacks some. Among approximately 150,000 clones, around four fifths were seen once, and the ten largest hold roughly 8.6%. Deletions cut 4 bases from V and 1 base from J, with 10 bases between. The CDR3 is 14 amino acids. Germline CDR1 and CDR2: SGDLS and YYNGEE. This chain joins TRBV9 and TRBJ2-3; D is perhaps TRBD2 (6 bases). The TCR originated in a woman between 45 and 60 years old who had recovered from COVID-19. The sample taken for sequencing was PBMCs or T cells enriched from blood (not recorded which). This CDR3 is CASSPVAGTDTQYF. In nucleotides, the CDR3 is TGTGCCAGCAGCCCCGTAGCGGGCACAGATACGCAGTATTTT. The full variable domain, rest sourced from reference TRBV9 and TRBJ2-3, is DSGVTQTPKHLITATGQRVTLRCSPRSGDLSVYWYQQSLDQGLQFLIQYYNGEERAKGNILERFSAQQFPDLHSELNLSSLELGDSALYFCASSPVAGTDTQYFGPGTRLTVL.